The source of this T cell receptor beta chain is a study of shared clonotypes between healthy human individuals (dated by TCRdb to 2020 to 2021). Regarding the complete study: The cohort included three men and a couple of women between 18 and 49 years of age. For each donor, CD4 naive and CD4 memory were each run on three plates, CD8 naive on two plates, and CD8 memory on one plate. To estimate repertoire size and how much clonotype sharing occurs between individuals, the study deeply sequenced the blood TCR repertoires of 4 to 6 healthy adults. To increase sequencing depth and limit assay-specific biases, different laboratories used diverse techniques to prepare libraries and sequence TCR repertoires. Each donor's leukapheresis produced roughly between roughly 0.94 and 9.5 billion PBMCs. Overall results and qualifications from the work: Rarefaction of sorted-subset datasets indicated incomplete sequencing despite the large sequencing depth. Naive subsets generally had larger estimated clonotype richness than memory subsets. Sampling was limited to blood, and TCR repertoires in tissue likely differ from TCR repertoires in blood. Pairwise subsampling led to the expectation that sequencing depth would affect the degree of clonotype sharing among donors. Approximately 4.8% of naive CD4, 3.5% of naive CD8, about 2.4% of memory CD4, and about 0.4% of memory CD8 clonotypes were shared across several donors. Compared with non-shared clonotypes, the clonotypes found in all four sorted-subset donors had higher generation probabilities. The small number of donors limited the genetic and exposure-history diversity represented.

As encoded in the germline V gene, CDR1 is MGHRA while CDR2 is YSYEKL. Inclusive of the bounding cysteine and phenylalanine, the CDR3 is 17 residues long. The CDR3 DNA has 51 bases and is translated from base 1. V has 0 bases trimmed and J has 0 bases trimmed; junction bases matching no gene number 1. Healthy HIV-negative adults with no recently reported acute infections or vaccinations were included as donors. Only Caucasian adults living in Nashville, Tennessee, USA were represented among the donors. CD4+ T cells were enriched through magnetic negative selection, after which naive cells were positively selected on CD45RA and the remaining negative fraction served as the memory subset. Blood was collected by leukapheresis, and PBMCs were isolated by Ficoll-Histopaque density gradient centrifugation and then cryopreserved in liquid nitrogen vapor phase. Analytical flow cytometry was used to check the purity and quantity of every magnetically sorted T cell population. From each sorted fraction, genomic DNA was isolated and quantified by UV absorbance on a Nanodrop 2000c.

To note about this clone: Its binding antigen is unknown. No base quality values were provided; no much bigger clone lies one nucleotide off. This sample includes further DNA sequences coding for the same CDR3.

TCR CDR3 regions were amplified from genomic DNA by multiplex PCR using the deep immunoSEQ assay. Genomic DNA extracted from each cell subset was distributed evenly over all wells of several immunoSEQ 96-well plates, and each plate served as one replicate. For sorted subsets, around 200 ng genomic DNA, equal to tens of thousands of T cell genomes, was loaded into each replicate PCR. Purified libraries were measured with a Qubit 3.0 fluorometer, size-checked on a Bioanalyzer 2100, and measured again with the KAPA Library Quantification kit. A separate single-read 150-cycle Illumina NextSeq 550 flow cell was used to sequence each immunoSEQ 96-well plate. On the study's bioinformatics: The immunoSEQ output contained only junctional sequences without quality scores, so filtering could not match that applied to full-length reads. Sequences were annotated with PyIR, a Python wrapper for IgBLAST v1.9, using IMGT germline references to assign V/J genes and CDR3. Reads were filtered out if the reads had weak V/J assignments (E-value above 1e-6), no CDR3, stop codons, out-of-frame junctions, or ambiguous translated residues. A V3J clonotype was defined by an identical inferred V gene, J gene, and CDR3 amino acid sequence. Percentage overlap between repertoires was calculated by dividing the number of shared unique clonotypes by the size of the smaller repertoire. Repertoire richness was assessed with RTK rarefaction, the Chao1 estimator, and Recon v2.1 estimates of unobserved clonotypes. Generation probabilities for all TCRbeta clonotypes obtained by the gDNA method from a few donors were computed using OLGA. This is the immuneACCESS table as TCRdb keeps it, with only in-frame sequences that have V and J called. A part of the clones is gone; compared with another copy, unresolved V genes explain less than half, and the rest is unexplained. V and J calls and clone size are as listed in that table; D and trimming were resolved from the DNA. The sample table lists about 1.1 million clones, approximately 80% of them with a count of one. The biggest ten clones account for roughly 0.9% of the sample.

This receptor was taken from a man between 18 and 29 years old in good health. Some clones in this sample may be carry-over from other donors' samples. Material: memory CD4+ T cells from PBMCs. The cell subset or site label corresponds to: CD45RA-negative fraction. The receptor chain draws on TRBV4-1 and TRBJ2-2; TRBD2 lines up with 10 middle nucleotides. The DNA sequence is TGCGCCAGCAGCCAAGAGCTAGCGGGAGCGAACACCGGGGAGCTGTTTTTT. The resulting protein is CASSQELAGANTGELFF.